This section outlines one T cell receptor (beta chain) sequence together with its context. The antigen is undetermined. The source of the sample is a study of cytomegalovirus exposure and HLA in healthy donors. Study-level points and caveats: Later analysis suggested links between common viral pathogens and several top significant clusters. Later analysis reportedly placed an Asian-associated ancestry cluster below the approximately 650-donor mean in N-insertions. Rare sequences made up most TCRs, while some public TCRs were found in many donors.

PCR primers comprised 60 Vbeta and 13 Jbeta primers. Method: immunoSEQ multiplex PCR; TCRdb's copy keeps in-frame clones and lacks some. This table holds roughly 150,000 clones, about 80% found once. The CDR3 consists of 15 residues. Trimming left V 4 bases short and J 0 bases short, with 11 bases between. CDR1 and CDR2 from the germline V gene are SGHRS and YFSETQ. V gene TRBV5-1 combines with J gene TRBJ1-3; D gene ambiguous. The sequence derives from a man aged 18 to 29 in good health and CMV-seropositive. Sequenced input: PBMCs. CDR3 sequence reads: CASSPDLSSGNTIYF. The CDR3 DNA is TGCGCCAGCAGCCCGGACTTGAGCTCTGGAAACACCATATATTTT.